The entry below gives a single TCR beta chain sequence along with its context. This table comes from immunoSEQ multiplex PCR, and its TCRdb copy is limited to in-frame clones, with some not included. This table has over 50,000 clones, roughly 86% appearing once. The data originate from a study of blood T cell repertoires in COVID-19. V lost 0 bases to trimming and J lost 6 bases; unmatched junction nucleotides: 6. CDR3 length: 15 amino acids. The germline gives CDR1 SGHRS, CDR2 YFSETQ. The source is a man between 65 and 80 years old with active COVID-19. The specimen sequenced was peripheral blood. The V call is TRBV5-1, the J call TRBJ2-3; TRBD2 matches at 8 bases. The CDR3 region has the DNA TGCGCCAGCAGCTTGGGGACCACGGGAGGGGATACGCAGTATTTT. Translating it yields CASSLGTTGGDTQYF.